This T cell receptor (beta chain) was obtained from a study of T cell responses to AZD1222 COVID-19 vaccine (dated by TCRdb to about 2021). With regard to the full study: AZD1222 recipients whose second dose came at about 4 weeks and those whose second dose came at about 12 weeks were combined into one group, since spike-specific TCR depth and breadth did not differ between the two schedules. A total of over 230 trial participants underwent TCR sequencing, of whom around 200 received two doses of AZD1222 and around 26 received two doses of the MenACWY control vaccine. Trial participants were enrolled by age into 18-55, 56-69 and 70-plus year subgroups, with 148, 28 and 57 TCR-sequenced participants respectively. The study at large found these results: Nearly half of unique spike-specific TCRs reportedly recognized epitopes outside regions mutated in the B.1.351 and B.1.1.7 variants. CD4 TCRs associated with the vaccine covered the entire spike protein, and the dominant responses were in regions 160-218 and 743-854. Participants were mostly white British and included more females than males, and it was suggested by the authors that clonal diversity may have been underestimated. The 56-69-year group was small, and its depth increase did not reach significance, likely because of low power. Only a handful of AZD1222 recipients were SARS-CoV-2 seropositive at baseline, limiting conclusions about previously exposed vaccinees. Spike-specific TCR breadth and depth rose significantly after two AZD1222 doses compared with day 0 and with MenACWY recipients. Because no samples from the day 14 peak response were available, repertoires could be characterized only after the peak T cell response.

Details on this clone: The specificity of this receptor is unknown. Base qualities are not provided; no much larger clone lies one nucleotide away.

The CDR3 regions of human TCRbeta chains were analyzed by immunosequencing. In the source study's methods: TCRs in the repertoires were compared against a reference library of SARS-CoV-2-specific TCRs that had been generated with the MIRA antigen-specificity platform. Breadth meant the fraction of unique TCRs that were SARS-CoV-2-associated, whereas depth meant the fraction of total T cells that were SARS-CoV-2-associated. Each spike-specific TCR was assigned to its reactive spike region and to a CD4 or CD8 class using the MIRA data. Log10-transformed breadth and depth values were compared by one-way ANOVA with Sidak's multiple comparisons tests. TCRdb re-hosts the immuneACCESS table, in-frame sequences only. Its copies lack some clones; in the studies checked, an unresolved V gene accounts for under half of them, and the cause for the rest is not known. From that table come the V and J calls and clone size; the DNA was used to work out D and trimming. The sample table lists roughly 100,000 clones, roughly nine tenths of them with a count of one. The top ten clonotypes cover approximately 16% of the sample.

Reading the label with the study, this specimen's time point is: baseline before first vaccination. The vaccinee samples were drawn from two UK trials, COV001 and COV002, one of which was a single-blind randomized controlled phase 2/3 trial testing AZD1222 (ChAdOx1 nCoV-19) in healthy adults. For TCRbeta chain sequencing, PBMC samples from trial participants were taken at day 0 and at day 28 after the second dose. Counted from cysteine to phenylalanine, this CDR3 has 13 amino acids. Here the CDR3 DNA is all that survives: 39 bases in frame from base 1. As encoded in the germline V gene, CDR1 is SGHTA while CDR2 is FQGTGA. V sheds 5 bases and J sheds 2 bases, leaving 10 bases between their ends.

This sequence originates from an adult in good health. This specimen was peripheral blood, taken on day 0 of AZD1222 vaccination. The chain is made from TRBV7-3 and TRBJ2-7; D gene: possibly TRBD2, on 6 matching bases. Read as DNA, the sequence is TGTGCCAGCAGCCCTGGGGAGGCCTACGAGCAGTACTTC. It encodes CASSPGEAYEQYF.